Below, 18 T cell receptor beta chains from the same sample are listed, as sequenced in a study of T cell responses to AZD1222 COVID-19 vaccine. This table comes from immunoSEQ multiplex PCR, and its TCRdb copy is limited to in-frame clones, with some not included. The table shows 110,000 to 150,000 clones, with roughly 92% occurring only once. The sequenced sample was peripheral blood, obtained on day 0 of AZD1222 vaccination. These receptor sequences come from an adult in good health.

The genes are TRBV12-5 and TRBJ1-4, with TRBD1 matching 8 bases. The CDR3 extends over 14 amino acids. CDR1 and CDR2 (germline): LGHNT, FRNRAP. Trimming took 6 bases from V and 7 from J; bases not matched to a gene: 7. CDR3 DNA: TGTGCTAGTGGATCCGGGACAGGTGGTGAAAAACTGTTTTTT. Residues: CASGSGTGGEKLFF.

CDR3 DNA: TGTGCCAGCAGTTATGCGGACAAAAACAATGAGCAGTTCTTC. Amino acids: CASSYADKNNEQFF. The rearrangement links TRBV27 to TRBJ2-1, with TRBD1 as a possible D gene (5 bases). CDR3 length: 14 amino acids. V was trimmed by 4 bases and J by 5 bases, leaving 12 bases between them. Germline lookup yields CDR1 MNHEY and CDR2 SMNVEV (reference sequence).

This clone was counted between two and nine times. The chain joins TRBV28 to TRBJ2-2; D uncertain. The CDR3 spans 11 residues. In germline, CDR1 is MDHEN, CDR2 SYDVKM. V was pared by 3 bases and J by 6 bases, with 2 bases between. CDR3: CASSFPGELFF. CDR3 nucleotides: TGTGCCAGCAGTTTCCCCGGGGAGCTGTTTTTT.

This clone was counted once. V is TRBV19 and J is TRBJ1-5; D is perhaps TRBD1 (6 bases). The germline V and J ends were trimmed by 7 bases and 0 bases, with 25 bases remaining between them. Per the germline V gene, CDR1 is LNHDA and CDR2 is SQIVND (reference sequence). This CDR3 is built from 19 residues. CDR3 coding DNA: TGTGCCAGTAACAGAGGCCCGGTAACACAGGGATATAGCAATCAGCCCCAGCATTTT. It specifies CASNRGPVTQGYSNQPQHF.

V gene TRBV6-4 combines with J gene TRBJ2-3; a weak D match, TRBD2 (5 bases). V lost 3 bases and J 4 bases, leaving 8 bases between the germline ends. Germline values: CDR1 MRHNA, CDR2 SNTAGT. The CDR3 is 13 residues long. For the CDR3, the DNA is TGTGCCAGCAGTGAAGGGCGGGCAGATACGCAGTATTTT. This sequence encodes CASSEGRADTQYF.

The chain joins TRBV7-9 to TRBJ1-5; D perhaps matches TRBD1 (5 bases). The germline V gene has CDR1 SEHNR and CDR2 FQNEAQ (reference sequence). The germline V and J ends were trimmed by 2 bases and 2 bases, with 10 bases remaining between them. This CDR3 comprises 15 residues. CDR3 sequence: CASSLQGPRNQPQHF. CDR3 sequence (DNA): TGTGCCAGCAGCTTACAGGGTCCCCGCAATCAGCCCCAGCATTTT.

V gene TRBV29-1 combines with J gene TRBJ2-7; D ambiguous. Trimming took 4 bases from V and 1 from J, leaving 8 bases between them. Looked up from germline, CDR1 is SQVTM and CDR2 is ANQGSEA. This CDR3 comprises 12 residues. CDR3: CSVAEDSYEQYF. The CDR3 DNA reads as TGCAGCGTTGCCGAGGATTCCTACGAGCAGTACTTC.

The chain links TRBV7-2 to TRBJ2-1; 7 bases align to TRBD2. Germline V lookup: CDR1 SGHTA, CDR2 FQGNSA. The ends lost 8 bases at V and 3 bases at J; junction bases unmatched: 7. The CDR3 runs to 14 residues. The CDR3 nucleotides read TGTGCCAGCTCGAGGGGAGGGCTCTACAATGAGCAGTTCTTC. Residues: CASSRGGLYNEQFF. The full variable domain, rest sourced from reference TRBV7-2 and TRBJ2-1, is GAGVSQSPSNKVTEKGKDVELRCDPISGHTALYWYRQSLGQGLEFLIYFQGNSAPDKSGLPSDRFSAERTGGSVSTLTIQRTQQEDSAVYLCASSRGGLYNEQFFGPGTRLTVL.

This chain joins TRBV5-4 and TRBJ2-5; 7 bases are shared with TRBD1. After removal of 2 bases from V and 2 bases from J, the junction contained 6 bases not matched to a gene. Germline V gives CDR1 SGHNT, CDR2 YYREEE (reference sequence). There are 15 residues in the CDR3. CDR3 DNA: TGTGCCAGCAGCTTTGGTGGGACAGAGCAAGAGACCCAGTACTTC. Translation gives CASSFGGTEQETQYF.

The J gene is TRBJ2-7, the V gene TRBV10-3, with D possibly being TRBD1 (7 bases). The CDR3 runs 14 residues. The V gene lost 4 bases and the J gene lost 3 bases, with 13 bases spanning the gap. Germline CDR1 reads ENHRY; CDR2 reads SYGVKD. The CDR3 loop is CAISGTGEVYEQYF. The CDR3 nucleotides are TGTGCCATCAGTGGTACAGGGGAGGTCTACGAGCAGTACTTC.

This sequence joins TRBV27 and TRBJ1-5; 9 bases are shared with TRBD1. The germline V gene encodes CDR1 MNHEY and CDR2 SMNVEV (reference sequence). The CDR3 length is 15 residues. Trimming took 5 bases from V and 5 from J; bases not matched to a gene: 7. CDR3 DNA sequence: TGTGCCAGCAGTATAGGACAGGGGATAGATCAGCCCCAGCATTTT. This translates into CASSIGQGIDQPQHF.

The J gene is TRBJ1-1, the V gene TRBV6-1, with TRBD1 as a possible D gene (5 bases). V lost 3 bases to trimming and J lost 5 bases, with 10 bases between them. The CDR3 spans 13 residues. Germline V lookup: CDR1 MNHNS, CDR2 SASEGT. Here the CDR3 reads CASSDRVRTEAFF. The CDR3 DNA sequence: TGTGCCAGCAGTGACAGGGTTAGGACTGAAGCTTTCTTT.

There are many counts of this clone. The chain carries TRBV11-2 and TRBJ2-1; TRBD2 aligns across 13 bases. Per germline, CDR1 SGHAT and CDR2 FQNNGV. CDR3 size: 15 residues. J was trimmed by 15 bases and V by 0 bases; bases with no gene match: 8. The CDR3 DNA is TGTGCCAGCAGCTTAGATCTGCGACTAGCGGGAGGATCGTTCTTC. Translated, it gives CASSLDLRLAGGSFF.

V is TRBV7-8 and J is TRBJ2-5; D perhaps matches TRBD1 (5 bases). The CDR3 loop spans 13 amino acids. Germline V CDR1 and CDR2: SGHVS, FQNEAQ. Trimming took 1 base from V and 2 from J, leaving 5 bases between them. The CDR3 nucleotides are TGTGCCAGCAGCTTAGACAGGCAAGAGACCCAGTACTTC. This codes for CASSLDRQETQYF.

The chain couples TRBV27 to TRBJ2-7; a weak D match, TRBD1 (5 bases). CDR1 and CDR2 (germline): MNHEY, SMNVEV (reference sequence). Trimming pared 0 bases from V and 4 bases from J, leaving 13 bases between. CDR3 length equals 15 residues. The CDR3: CASSLSTDRMYEQYF. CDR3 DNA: TGTGCCAGCAGTTTATCGACAGACCGAATGTACGAGCAGTACTTC.

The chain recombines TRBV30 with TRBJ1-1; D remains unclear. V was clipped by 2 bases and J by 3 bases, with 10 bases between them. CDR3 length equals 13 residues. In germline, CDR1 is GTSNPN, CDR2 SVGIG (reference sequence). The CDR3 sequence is CAWSTGLDTEAFF. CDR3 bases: TGTGCCTGGAGTACCGGGTTAGACACTGAAGCTTTCTTT. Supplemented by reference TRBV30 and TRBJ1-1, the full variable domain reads SQTIHQWPATLVQPVGSPLSLECTVEGTSNPNLYWYRQAAGRGLQLLFYSVGIGQISSEVPQNLSASRPQDRQFILSSKKLLLSDSGFYLCAWSTGLDTEAFFGQGTRLTVV.

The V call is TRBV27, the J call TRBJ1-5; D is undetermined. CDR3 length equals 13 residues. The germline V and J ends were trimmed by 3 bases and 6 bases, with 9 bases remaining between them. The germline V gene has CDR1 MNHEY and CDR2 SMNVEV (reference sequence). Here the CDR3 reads CASSFGKGQPQHF. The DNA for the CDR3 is TGTGCCAGCAGTTTCGGGAAGGGTCAGCCCCAGCATTTT.

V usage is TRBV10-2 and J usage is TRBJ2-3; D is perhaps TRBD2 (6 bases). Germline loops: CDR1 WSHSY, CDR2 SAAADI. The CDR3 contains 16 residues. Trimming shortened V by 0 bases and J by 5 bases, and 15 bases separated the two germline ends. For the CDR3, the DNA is TGCGCCAGCAGTGAGTCGATTGGGACTTTGGGAGATACGCAGTATTTT. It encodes CASSESIGTLGDTQYF.